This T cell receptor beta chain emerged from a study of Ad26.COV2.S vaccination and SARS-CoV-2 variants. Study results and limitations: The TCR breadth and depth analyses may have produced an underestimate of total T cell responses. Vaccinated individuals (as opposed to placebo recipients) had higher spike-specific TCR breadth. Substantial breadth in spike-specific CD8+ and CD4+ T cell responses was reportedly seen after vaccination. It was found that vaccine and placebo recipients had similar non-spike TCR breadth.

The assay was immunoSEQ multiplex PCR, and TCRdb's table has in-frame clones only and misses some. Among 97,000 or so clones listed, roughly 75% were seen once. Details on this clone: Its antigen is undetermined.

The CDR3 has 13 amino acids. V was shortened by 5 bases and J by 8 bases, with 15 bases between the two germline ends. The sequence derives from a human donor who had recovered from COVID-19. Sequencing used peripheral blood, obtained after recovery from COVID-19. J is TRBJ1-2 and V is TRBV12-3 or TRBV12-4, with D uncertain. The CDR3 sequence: CASSKTEYGGYTF. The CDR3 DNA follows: TGTGCCAGCAGTAAAACAGAGTACGGGGGCTACACCTTC.